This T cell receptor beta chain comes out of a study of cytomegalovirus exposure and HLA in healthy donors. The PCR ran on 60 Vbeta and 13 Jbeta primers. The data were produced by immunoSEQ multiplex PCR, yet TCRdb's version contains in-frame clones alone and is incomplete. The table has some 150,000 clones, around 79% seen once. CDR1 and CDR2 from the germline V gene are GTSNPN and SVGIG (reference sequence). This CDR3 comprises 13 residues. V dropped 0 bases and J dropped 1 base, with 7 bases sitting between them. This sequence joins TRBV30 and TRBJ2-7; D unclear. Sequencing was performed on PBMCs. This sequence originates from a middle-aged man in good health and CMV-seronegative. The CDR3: CAWSVSVSYEQYF. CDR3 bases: TGTGCCTGGAGTGTTAGTGTTTCCTACGAGCAGTACTTC.